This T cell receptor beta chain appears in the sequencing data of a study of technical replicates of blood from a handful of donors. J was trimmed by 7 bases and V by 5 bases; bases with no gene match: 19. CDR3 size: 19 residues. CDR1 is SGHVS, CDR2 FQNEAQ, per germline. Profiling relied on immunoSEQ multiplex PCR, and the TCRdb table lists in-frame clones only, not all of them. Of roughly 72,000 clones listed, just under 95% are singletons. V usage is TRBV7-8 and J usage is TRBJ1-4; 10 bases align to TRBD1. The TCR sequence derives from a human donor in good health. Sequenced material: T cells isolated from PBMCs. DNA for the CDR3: TGTGCCAGCAGCCGTATCCGGGACAGGGGAAAATCAGTCGGTGAAAAACTGTTTTTT. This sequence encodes CASSRIRDRGKSVGEKLFF.